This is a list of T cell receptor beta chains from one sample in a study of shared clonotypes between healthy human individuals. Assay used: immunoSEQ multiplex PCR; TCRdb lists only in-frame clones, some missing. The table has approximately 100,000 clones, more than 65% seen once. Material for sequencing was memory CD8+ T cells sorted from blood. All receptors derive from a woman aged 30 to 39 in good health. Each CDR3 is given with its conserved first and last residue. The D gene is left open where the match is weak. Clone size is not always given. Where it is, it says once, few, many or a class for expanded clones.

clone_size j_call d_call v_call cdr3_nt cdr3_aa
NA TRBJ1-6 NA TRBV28 TGTGCCAGCACGCCGACTCTGGGGCGTTTTAATTCACCCCTCCACTTT CASTPTLGRFNSPLHF
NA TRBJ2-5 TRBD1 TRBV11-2 TGTGCCAGCAGCTTAGTGGGGACAGAACAAGAGACCCAGTACTTC CASSLVGTEQETQYF
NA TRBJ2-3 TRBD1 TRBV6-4 TGTGCCAGCAGTGACTCCACAGGGGGGTCAGATACGCAGTATTTT CASSDSTGGSDTQYF
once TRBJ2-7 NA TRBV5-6 TGTGCCAGCAGCTTGGGACAGGGGAGGGTCTACGAGCAGTACTTC CASSLGQGRVYEQYF
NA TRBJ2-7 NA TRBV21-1 TGTGCCAGCAGCAAAAAGCCGGACAGCTTCTCCTACGAGCAGTACTTC CASSKKPDSFSYEQYF
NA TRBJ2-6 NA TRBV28 TGTGCCAGCAGTAGCCCGAGCTCTGGGGCCAACGTCCTGACTTTC CASSSPSSGANVLTF
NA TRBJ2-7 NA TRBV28 TGTGCCAGCAGTGGGGGTCTCCTGGAGCAGTACTTC CASSGGLLEQYF
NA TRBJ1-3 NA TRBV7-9 TGTGCCAGCAGCTTAGACCAGGGAAACACCATATATTTT CASSLDQGNTIYF
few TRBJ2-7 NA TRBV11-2 TGTGCCAGCAGCTTAGCCCGGTCAGCCTACGAGCAGTACTTC CASSLARSAYEQYF
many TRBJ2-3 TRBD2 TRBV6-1 TGTGCCGGCCAAGGGGGACTAGATTTGGATACGCAGTATTTT CAGQGGLDLDTQYF
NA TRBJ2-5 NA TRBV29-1 TGCAGCGTTGACGAGGGGCTTCTGCGGACCCAGTACTTC CSVDEGLLRTQYF
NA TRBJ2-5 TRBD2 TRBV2 TGTGCCAGCAGACAAGGACTAGCGGGAGGGCACCCAAGGACCCAGTACTTC CASRQGLAGGHPRTQYF
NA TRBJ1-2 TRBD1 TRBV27 TGTGCCAGCAGATCAGGGGGGGACAGACCTAACTATGGCTACACCTTC CASRSGGDRPNYGYTF
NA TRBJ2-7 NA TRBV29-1 TGCAGCGCAACACTAGCAAACGCCTACGAGCAGTACTTC CSATLANAYEQYF
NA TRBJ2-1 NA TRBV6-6 TGTGCCAGCAGTTACTCGGATGGTGAGCAGTTCTTC CASSYSDGEQFF
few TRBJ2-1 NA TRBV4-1 TGTGCCAGCAGCCAAGAAGTATCAGGGTCCTACAATGAGCAGTTCTTC CASSQEVSGSYNEQFF
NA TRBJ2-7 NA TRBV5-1 TGCGCCAGCAGCTGGGGTCCTAGGGGTACCCCTATGGGATACGAGCAGTACTTC CASSWGPRGTPMGYEQYF
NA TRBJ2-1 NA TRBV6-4 TGTGCCAGCAGTGACCATGGAGGGTTGGGGTCACACAATGAGCAGTTCTTC CASSDHGGLGSHNEQFF
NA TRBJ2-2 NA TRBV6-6 TGTGCCAGCAGACTCGACAGGGAGGCCACCGGGGAGCTGTTTTTT CASRLDREATGELFF
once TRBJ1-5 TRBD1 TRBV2 TGTGCCAGCAGTGAAGCGCTTCAGGGGGGCTACGGCAATCAGCCCCAGCATTTT CASSEALQGGYGNQPQHF
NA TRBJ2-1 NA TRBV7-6 TGTGCCAGCAGCTTAGATTCCCCACTAGCTGATTCCTACAATGAGCAGTTCTTC CASSLDSPLADSYNEQFF
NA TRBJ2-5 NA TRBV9 TGTGCCAGCAGCGTAGCTGATCTCCTCCCAGAGACCCAGTACTTC CASSVADLLPETQYF